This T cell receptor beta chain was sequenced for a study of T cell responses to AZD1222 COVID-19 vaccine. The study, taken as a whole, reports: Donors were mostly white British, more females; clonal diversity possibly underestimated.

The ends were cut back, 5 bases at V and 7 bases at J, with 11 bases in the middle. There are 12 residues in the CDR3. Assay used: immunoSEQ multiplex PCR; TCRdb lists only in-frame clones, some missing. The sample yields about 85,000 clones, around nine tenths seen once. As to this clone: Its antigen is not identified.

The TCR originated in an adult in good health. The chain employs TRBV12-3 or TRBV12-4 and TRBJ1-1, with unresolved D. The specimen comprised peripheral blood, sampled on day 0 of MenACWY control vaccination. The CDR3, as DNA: TGTGCCAGCAGTCTGGGGATCGGTGAAGCTTTCTTT. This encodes CASSLGIGEAFF.